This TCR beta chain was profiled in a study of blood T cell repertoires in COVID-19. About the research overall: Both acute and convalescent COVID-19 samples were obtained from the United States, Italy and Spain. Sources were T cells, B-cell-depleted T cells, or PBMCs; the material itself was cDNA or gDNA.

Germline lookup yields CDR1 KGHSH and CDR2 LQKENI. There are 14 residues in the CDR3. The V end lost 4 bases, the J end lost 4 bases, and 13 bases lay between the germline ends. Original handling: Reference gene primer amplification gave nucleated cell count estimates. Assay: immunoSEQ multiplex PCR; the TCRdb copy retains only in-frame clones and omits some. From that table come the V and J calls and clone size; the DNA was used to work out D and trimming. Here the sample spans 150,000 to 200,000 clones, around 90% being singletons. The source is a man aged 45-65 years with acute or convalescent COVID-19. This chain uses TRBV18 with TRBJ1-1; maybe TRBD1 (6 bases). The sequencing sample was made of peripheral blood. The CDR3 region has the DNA TGTGCCAGCTCACTCGGGACATTTTCCACTGAAGCTTTCTTT. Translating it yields CASSLGTFSTEAFF.